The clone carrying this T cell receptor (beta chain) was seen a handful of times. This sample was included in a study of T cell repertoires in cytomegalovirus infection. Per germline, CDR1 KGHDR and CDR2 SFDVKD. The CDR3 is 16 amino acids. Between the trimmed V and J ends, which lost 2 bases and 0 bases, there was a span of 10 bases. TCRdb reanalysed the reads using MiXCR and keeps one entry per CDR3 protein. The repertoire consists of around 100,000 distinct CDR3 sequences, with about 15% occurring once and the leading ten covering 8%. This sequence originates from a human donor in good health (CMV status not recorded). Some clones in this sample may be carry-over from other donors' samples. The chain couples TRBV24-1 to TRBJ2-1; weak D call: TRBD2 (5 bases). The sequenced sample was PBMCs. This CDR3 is CATSDSGIASYNEQFF. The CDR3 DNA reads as TGTGCCACCAGTGATTCCGGGATCGCCTCCTACAATGAGCAGTTCTTC.